Detailed here is one T cell receptor (beta chain). This sample was taken from a study of blood T cells in healthy people across ages. With a J-beta primer mix and a sample-barcoded 5' primer, a second PCR ran 7 to 11 cycles. TCRdb re-called the 5' RACE reads through MiXCR, storing one row per CDR3 protein. There are about 680,000 distinct CDR3 sequences in the sample; around 49% occur only once, and around a third lies in the top ten. There were healthy Caucasian individuals from Russia, aged 6 to 90, serving as donors. This TCR was recovered from a woman aged 55-75 years in good health. Specimen: blood.

The CDR3 coding sequence is TGCAGCGCCCTATTTAGCGGAGCCGATACGCAGTATTTT. This codes for CSALFSGADTQYF. The J gene is TRBJ2-3, the V gene TRBV20-1; D is possibly TRBD2 (6 bases). The CDR3 spans 13 residues. Germline-derived CDR1 and CDR2 are DFQATT and SNEGSKA (reference sequence).